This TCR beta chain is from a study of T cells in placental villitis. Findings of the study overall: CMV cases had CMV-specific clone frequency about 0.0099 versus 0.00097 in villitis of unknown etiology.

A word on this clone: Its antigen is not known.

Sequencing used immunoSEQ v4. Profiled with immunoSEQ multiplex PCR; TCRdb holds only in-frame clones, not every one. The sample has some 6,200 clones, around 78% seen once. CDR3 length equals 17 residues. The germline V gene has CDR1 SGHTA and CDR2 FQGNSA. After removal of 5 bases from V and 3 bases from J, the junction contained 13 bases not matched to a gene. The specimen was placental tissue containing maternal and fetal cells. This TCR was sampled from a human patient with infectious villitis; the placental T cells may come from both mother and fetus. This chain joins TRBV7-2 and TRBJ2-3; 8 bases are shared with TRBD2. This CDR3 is CASSPNGRRGVTDTQYF. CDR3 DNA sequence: TGTGCCAGCAGCCCCAACGGGCGGCGGGGGGTTACAGATACGCAGTATTTT.